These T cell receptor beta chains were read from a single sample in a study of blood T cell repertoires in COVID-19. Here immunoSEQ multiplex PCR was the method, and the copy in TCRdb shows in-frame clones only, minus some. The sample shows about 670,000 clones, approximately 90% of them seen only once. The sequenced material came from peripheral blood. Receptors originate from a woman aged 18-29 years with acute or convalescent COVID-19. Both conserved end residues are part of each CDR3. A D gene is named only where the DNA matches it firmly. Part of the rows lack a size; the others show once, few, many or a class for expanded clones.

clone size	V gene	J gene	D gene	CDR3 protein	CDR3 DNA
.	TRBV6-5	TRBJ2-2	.	CASSYQAGTGELFF	TGTGCCAGCAGTTACCAAGCAGGGACCGGGGAGCTGTTTTTT
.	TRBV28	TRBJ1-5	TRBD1	CASSLRGLSNQPQHF	TGTGCCAGCAGTTTAAGGGGGCTGAGCAATCAGCCCCAGCATTTT
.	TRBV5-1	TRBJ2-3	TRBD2	CASSPTSGYTDTQYF	TGCGCCAGCAGCCCCACTAGCGGGTACACAGATACGCAGTATTTT
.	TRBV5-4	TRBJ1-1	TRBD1	CASSGGTDTEAFF	TGTGCCAGCAGCGGGGGGACAGACACTGAAGCTTTCTTT
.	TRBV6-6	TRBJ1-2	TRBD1	CASSPDRLRNLKDGYTF	TGTGCCAGCAGTCCGGACAGGTTAAGGAACCTCAAGGATGGCTACACCTTC
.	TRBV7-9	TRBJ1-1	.	CASSFPGLMNTEAFF	TGTGCCAGCAGCTTTCCGGGACTAATGAACACTGAAGCTTTCTTT
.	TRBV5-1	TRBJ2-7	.	CASSRDTTMDEQYF	TGCGCCAGCAGCAGGGACACCACGATGGACGAGCAGTACTTC
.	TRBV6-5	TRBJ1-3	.	CASLSGNTIYF	TGTGCCAGCTTATCTGGAAACACCATATATTTT
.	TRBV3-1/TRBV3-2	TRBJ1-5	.	CASSRPGDQPQHF	TGTGCCAGCAGCCGCCCCGGTGATCAGCCCCAGCATTTT
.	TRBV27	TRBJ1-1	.	CASSLGLGNTEAFF	TGTGCCAGCAGTTTGGGGCTCGGCAACACTGAAGCTTTCTTT
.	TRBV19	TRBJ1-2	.	CASSPNTGPIYGYTF	TGTGCCAGTAGTCCCAATACAGGGCCAATCTATGGCTACACCTTC
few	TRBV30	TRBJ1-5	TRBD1	CAWNYRGVGNQPQHF	TGTGCCTGGAATTACAGGGGAGTGGGCAATCAGCCCCAGCATTTT
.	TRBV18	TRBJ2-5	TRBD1	CASSRGQSLQETQYF	TGTGCCAGCTCAAGGGGACAGAGTCTCCAAGAGACCCAGTACTTC
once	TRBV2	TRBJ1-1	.	CASRNSDNPNTEAFF	TGTGCCAGCCGAAACTCGGACAATCCGAACACTGAAGCTTTCTTT
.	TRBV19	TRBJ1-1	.	CASSIGGVQAEAFF	TGTGCCAGTAGTATTGGAGGGGTCCAGGCTGAAGCTTTCTTT
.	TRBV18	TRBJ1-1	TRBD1	CASSFGTGSLAEAFF	TGTGCCAGCTCATTTGGGACAGGGTCTCTCGCTGAAGCTTTCTTT
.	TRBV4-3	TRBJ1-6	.	CASSQDFPGQYNSPLHF	TGCGCCAGCAGCCAAGATTTTCCCGGACAGTATAATTCACCCCTCCACTTT